The 32 T cell receptor beta chains below come from one sample, sequenced in a study of blood T cells in healthy people across ages. Through a sample-barcoded 5' primer and a J-beta primer mix, a second PCR was run for roughly 7 to 12 cycles. MiXCR, run by TCRdb on the 5' RACE reads, gives a single entry per CDR3 protein. The table lists 550,000 to 800,000 distinct CDR3 sequences, less than 40% of them singletons. Sequencing was done on a sample of blood. All receptors come from a woman of 80 years or more in good health.

This clonotype has only a few counts. The chain uses TRBV9 and TRBJ2-1; 8 nucleotides match TRBD1. Judging by the DNA end, TRBJ2-7 fits better; the J call may be wrong. Germline V gene data show CDR1 as SGDLS and CDR2 as YYNGEE. The CDR3 spans 15 residues. The CDR3 bases are TGTGCCAGCAGCCGGACAGGGAGCTCCTACAATGAGCAGTACTTC. Its protein product is CASSRTGSSYNEQYF.

The chain uses TRBV19 and TRBJ2-1; 12 positions match TRBD2. J lost 3 bases, V lost 6 bases, and 6 bases had no gene match. The CDR3 has 16 amino acids. The germline CDR1 and CDR2 sequences are LNHDA and SQIVND (reference sequence). CDR3 in amino acids: CASRSSGGAGYNEQFF. CDR3 in DNA: TGTGCCAGTAGATCTAGCGGGGGGGCCGGCTACAATGAGCAGTTCTTC.

Many counts were recorded for this clonotype. The V call is TRBV5-1, the J call TRBJ2-7; D is perhaps TRBD1 (5 bases). Germline V lookup: CDR1 SGHRS, CDR2 YFSETQ. Trimming shortened V by 5 bases and J by 5 bases, and 17 bases separated the two germline ends. The CDR3 covers 14 residues. The CDR3 coding sequence is TGCGCCAGCAGACCTGGCAGGGTAGTCAACGAGCAGTACTTC. This translates into CASRPGRVVNEQYF.

The table lists this clonotype with a few counts. This clone may be a read error of a much larger clone one base away. The V call is TRBV5-1, the J call TRBJ2-7; TRBD2 agrees at 8 bases. This CDR3 comprises 14 residues. Germline-derived CDR1 and CDR2 are SGHRS and YFSETQ. The V gene end was trimmed by 3 bases and the J gene end by 4 bases; junction bases not matched to a gene: 6. CDR3 bases: TGCGCCAGCAGCTGGGTGGGACTAGGATACGAGCAGTACTTC. Translation gives CASSWVGLGYEQYF.

About this clonotype: A clone one base away is much larger, so this may be a read error. This rearrangement joins TRBV28 to TRBJ2-7, with 9 positions matching TRBD1. This CDR3 has 15 amino acids. The junction had 12 bases not matched to a gene; V was cut back by 5 bases and J by 7 bases. Germline values: CDR1 MDHEN, CDR2 SYDVKM. The CDR3 protein is CASSDRGKPYNEQYF. The CDR3 nucleotides are TGTGCCAGCAGTGACAGGGGGAAACCTTACAATGAGCAGTACTTC.

Comments on this clonotype: Being one base from a much bigger clone, this may be a read error. The V and J genes are TRBV7-2 and TRBJ1-1; tentative D call: TRBD1 (6 bases). Germline CDR1 SGHTA, CDR2 FQGNSA. The CDR3 is made up of 18 amino acids. Trimming shortened V by 2 bases and J by 2 bases, and 21 bases separated the two germline ends. For the CDR3, the DNA is TGTGCCAGCAGCTTAAAAGTTGCGGGGGGCCTAACCAACACTGAAGCTTTCTTT. Residues: CASSLKVAGGLTNTEAFF.

This clonotype was seen at least ten times. The chain has TRBV6-4 and TRBJ2-1, with D unclear. V lost 3 bases and J lost 4, with 19 bases in between. This CDR3 has 17 amino acids. Per the germline V gene, CDR1 is MRHNA and CDR2 is SNTAGT. For the CDR3, the DNA is TGTGCCAGCAGTGAAACAATAGGGTTACGTCGATACAATGAGCAGTTCTTC. Its protein product is CASSETIGLRRYNEQFF.

V is TRBV30 and J is TRBJ1-1; 7 bases map to TRBD1. Germline V gene data show CDR1 as GTSNPN and CDR2 as SVGIG (reference sequence). Trimming removed 3 bases from V and 6 bases from J; junction bases left unmatched: 4. This CDR3 has 12 residues. The CDR3 spells CAWRGTVSEAFF. The CDR3 DNA reads TGTGCCTGGAGAGGGACAGTATCTGAAGCTTTCTTT.

This clonotype was seen ten or more times. The rearrangement joins TRBV6-2 or TRBV6-3 to TRBJ2-5; the D call may be TRBD1 or TRBD2 (8 bases each). V gave up 7 bases and J gave up 5 bases, with 20 bases separating them. The germline CDR1 and CDR2 sequences are MNHEY and SVGEGT. The CDR3 contains 15 residues. In nucleotides, the CDR3 is TGTGCCAGCACCGGGAGGGACAGGTCTACGGAGACCCAGTACTTC. It encodes CASTGRDRSTETQYF.

The chain uses TRBV20-1 and TRBJ2-3; 7 positions agree with TRBD1. The trim removed 6 bases at V and 1 base at J, leaving 22 bases unmatched. Germline assignment: CDR1 DFQATT and CDR2 SNEGSKA (reference sequence). This CDR3 comprises 19 residues. This CDR3 reads CSAQDTGTVAYERTDTQYF. The CDR3 coding sequence is TGCAGTGCCCAAGATACCGGGACAGTGGCCTACGAACGCACAGATACGCAGTATTTT.

This clonotype came up many times. This chain uses TRBV5-5 with TRBJ2-4, with D unclear. This CDR3 contains 16 residues. Germline CDR1 reads SGHKS; CDR2 reads YYEKEE (reference sequence). V was clipped by 2 bases and J by 0 bases, with 12 bases between them. Here the CDR3 reads CASSLTSLIAKNIQYF. The CDR3 nucleotides are TGTGCCAGCAGCTTAACCTCCTTAATAGCCAAAAACATTCAGTACTTC. Full variable domain (remainder filled in from reference TRBV5-5 and TRBJ2-4): DAGVTQSPTHLIKTRGQQVTLRCSPISGHKSVSWYQQVLGQGPQFIFQYYEKEERGRGNFPDRFSARQFPNYSSELNVNALLLGDSALYLCASSLTSLIAKNIQYFGAGTRLSVL.

CDR3 region: CASSPRAQGIRGYEQYF. CDR3 nucleotide sequence: TGTGCCAGCAGTCCTCGGGCACAGGGAATTCGGGGCTACGAGCAGTACTTC. The chain links TRBV12-3 or TRBV12-4 to TRBJ2-5; the D gene is possibly TRBD1 (6 bases). The assigned J gene may be wrong: the sequence end matches TRBJ2-7 better. This CDR3 has 17 residues.

V usage is TRBV7-2 and J usage is TRBJ2-7; D is possibly TRBD1 (6 bases). The germline V gene encodes CDR1 SGHTA and CDR2 FQGNSA. There are 16 residues in the CDR3. V was pared by 3 bases and J by 0 bases, with 15 bases between. The CDR3, as DNA: TGTGCCAGCAGCTTGTCCAGGGGTCCAAGCTCCTACGAGCAGTACTTC. Protein sequence: CASSLSRGPSSYEQYF.

This clonotype was seen at least ten times. The rearrangement links TRBV12-3 or TRBV12-4 to TRBJ2-7; TRBD2 might be the D (6 bases). V was clipped by 1 base and J by 6 bases, with 10 bases between them. The CDR3 runs to 13 residues. The CDR3 coding sequence is TGTGCCAGCAGTTTAGGGGTGCGGGGCGAGCAGTACTTC. This sequence encodes CASSLGVRGEQYF.

As to this clonotype: This may arise from a read error, as a much more abundant clone is one base away. As the CDR3 is not closed by the conserved phenylalanine or tryptophan, this likely results from a read error. The chain couples TRBV19 to TRBJ2-5; TRBD2 agrees at 8 bases. V lost 9 bases, J lost 6 bases, and 3 bases stayed unmatched. Germline V gives CDR1 LNHDA, CDR2 SQIVND (reference sequence). This CDR3 region has 11 residues. In DNA form, the CDR3 reads TGTGCCAGCCGGGAGGGTAAGACCCAGTACGTC. Its translation: CASREGKTQYV.

J is TRBJ1-6 and V is TRBV14, with D possibly being TRBD1 (5 bases). Germline V gene data show CDR1 as SGHDN and CDR2 as FVKESK. This CDR3 is 15 amino acids long. Between the trimmed V and J ends, which lost 0 bases and 10 bases, there was a span of 13 bases. CDR3 sequence (DNA): TGTGCCAGCAGCCAAGAAGTGACAGAAATATCACCCCTCCACTTT. Encoded protein: CASSQEVTEISPLHF.

This clonotype showed up many times. The chain's CDR3 is CSASAPRGSSYEQYF. As DNA, the CDR3 is TGCAGTGCTAGTGCCCCCAGGGGGTCCTCCTACGAGCAGTACTTC. The V call is TRBV20-1, the J call TRBJ2-7; TRBD1 matches at 7 bases. Germline V gene data show CDR1 as DFQATT and CDR2 as SNEGSKA (reference sequence). Trimming took 3 bases from V and 0 from J; bases not matched to a gene: 8. CDR3 length: 15 residues.

This clonotype was seen at least ten times. This sequence joins TRBV10-3 and TRBJ2-7; 10 positions match TRBD2. Germline CDR1 ENHRY, CDR2 SYGVKD. V lost 4 bases and J lost 4; bases outside the gene matches: 16. CDR3 size: 18 residues. CDR3 nucleotides: TGTGCCATCAGTGCGGCTAGCGGGGGAGCTCGGTCGGGATACGAGCAGTACTTC. It specifies CAISAASGGARSGYEQYF.

The V call is TRBV20-1, the J call TRBJ1-1; D not resolved. CDR3 length: 12 amino acids. V lost 6 bases and J 0 bases, leaving 8 bases between the germline ends. CDR1 and CDR2 (germline): DFQATT, SNEGSKA (reference sequence). CDR3 bases: TGCAGTGCCGTGGGAGTGAACACTGAAGCTTTCTTT. As protein: CSAVGVNTEAFF.

The chain uses TRBV20-1 and TRBJ1-5; D gene unclear. V lost 0 bases to trimming and J lost 8 bases, with 8 bases between them. Germline values: CDR1 DFQATT, CDR2 SNEGSKA (reference sequence). The CDR3 loop spans 12 amino acids. In nucleotides, the CDR3 is TGCAGTGCTAGAGATTCCCGAGAGCCCCAGCATTTT. Protein product: CSARDSREPQHF.

The sample holds a few counts of this clonotype. The CDR3 loop is CAISSGLARTGELFF. In nucleotides, the CDR3 is TGTGCCATCAGTTCGGGACTAGCGAGAACCGGGGAGCTGTTTTTT. The rearrangement joins TRBV10-3 to TRBJ2-2; TRBD2 agrees at 10 bases. Losses at the gene ends were 5 bases for V and 5 bases for J; bases not matched to a gene: 5. The germline CDR1 and CDR2 sequences are ENHRY and SYGVKD. The CDR3 covers 15 residues.

This clonotype has just one count. V is TRBV27 and J is TRBJ2-1; 7 bases align to TRBD1. With 5 bases clipped from V and 6 bases from J, the junction kept 7 bases outside the gene matches. The germline gives CDR1 MNHEY, CDR2 SMNVEV (reference sequence). The CDR3 totals 14 residues. The CDR3 region is CASSRARDSNEQFF. The CDR3 DNA reads TGTGCCAGCAGTCGCGCCCGGGACAGCAATGAGCAGTTCTTC.

A word on this clonotype: No conserved phenylalanine or tryptophan ends this CDR3, so it is likely a read error. The CDR3 DNA is TGTGCTAGTGGTTTGGGGGGTAGCGGGGGGTTCGAGGAGCAGTTCTCC. Its translation: CASGLGGSGGFEEQFS. The chain combines TRBV12-5 with TRBJ2-1; 10 bases line up with TRBD2. With 1 base clipped from V and 10 bases from J, the junction kept 10 bases outside the gene matches. The CDR3 has 16 amino acids. In germline, CDR1 is LGHNT, CDR2 FRNRAP.

The V and J genes are TRBV7-2 and TRBJ2-5; 8 nucleotides align to TRBD1. J was trimmed by 5 bases and V by 0 bases; bases with no gene match: 5. This CDR3 comprises 15 residues. CDR1 SGHTA and CDR2 FQGNSA come from the germline V gene. The CDR3 spells CASSLARGLRETQYF. CDR3 nucleotides: TGTGCCAGCAGCTTAGCCAGGGGGCTGCGGGAGACCCAGTACTTC.

This clonotype was detected ten times or more. V gene TRBV7-6 combines with J gene TRBJ2-1, with TRBD1 as a possible D gene (6 bases). CDR1 and CDR2 from the germline V gene are SGHVS and FNYEAQ. The CDR3 is 14 amino acids. The V gene lost 5 bases and the J gene lost 6 bases, with 14 bases spanning the gap. CDR3: CASSADRGINEQFF. The CDR3 region has the DNA TGTGCCAGCAGCGCGGATAGGGGGATCAATGAGCAGTTCTTC.

This clonotype has a count of ten or more. The chain joins TRBV4-2 to TRBJ2-3, with 8 bases aligning to TRBD2. CDR3 length equals 13 residues. V gave up 8 bases and J gave up 4 bases; unmatched junction bases: 5. CDR1 is LGHNA and CDR2 is YNFKEQ in the germline V gene. CDR3 nucleotides: TGTGCCAGCGGGGGACTAGAACCAGATACGCAGTATTTT. It encodes CASGGLEPDTQYF.

This clonotype appeared many times. The chain uses TRBV6-2 or TRBV6-3 and TRBJ1-2; D is unclear. Trimming stripped 7 bases from V and 4 bases from J, with 13 bases between. Germline CDR1 MNHEY, CDR2 SVGEGT. This CDR3 region has 13 residues. The CDR3 DNA sequence: TGTGCCAGCACCTCCGGGGATCTCTATGGCTACACCTTC. Encoded protein: CASTSGDLYGYTF.

With respect to this clonotype: A much larger clone differs from this one at a single base, so this may be a read error. V usage is TRBV12-3 or TRBV12-4 and J usage is TRBJ2-1; D gene unclear. The CDR3 consists of 14 residues. The CDR3 DNA reads as TGTACCAGCACCTTTTGGAGAACTAACAATGAGCAGTTCTTC. This sequence encodes CTSTFWRTNNEQFF.

This chain uses TRBV20-1 with TRBJ1-1; 10 bases agree with TRBD1. The CDR3 is 15 residues long. Germline CDR1 is DFQATT and CDR2 is SNEGSKA (reference sequence). Trimming cost V 4 bases and J 2 bases; bases outside gene matches: 7. The CDR3 region is CSAKETGGRNTEAFF. The CDR3 bases are TGCAGTGCTAAGGAGACAGGGGGCCGAAACACTGAAGCTTTCTTT.

The genes are TRBV4-1 and TRBJ1-1, with D maybe TRBD1 (5 bases). CDR1 MGHRA and CDR2 YSYEKL come from the germline V gene. Between the trimmed V and J ends, which lost 0 bases and 8 bases, there was a span of 10 bases. The CDR3 runs to 13 residues. The chain's CDR3 is CASSQDEWGEAFF. In nucleotides, the CDR3 is TGCGCCAGCAGCCAAGATGAGTGGGGGGAAGCTTTCTTT.

The DNA for the CDR3 is TGTGCCAGCAGGAAACAAACTGGCCGACAAGAGACCCAGTACTTC. Translated, it gives CASRKQTGRQETQYF. The gene calls are TRBV7-2 and TRBJ2-5; no firm D call. Germline CDR1 SGHTA, CDR2 FQGNSA. CDR3 size: 15 residues. V was pared by 6 bases and J by 2 bases, with 16 bases between.

This clonotype occurred a few times. Given a much more abundant clone one base away, this may be a read error. The chain carries TRBV28 and TRBJ1-2, with D unresolved. The CDR3 consists of 11 residues. V was shortened by 6 bases and J by 6 bases, with 8 bases between the two germline ends. Germline V gene lookup returns CDR1 MDHEN and CDR2 SYDVKM. CDR3 DNA sequence: TGTGCCAGCAGAGAGGGAGATGGCTACACCTTC. It codes for CASREGDGYTF.